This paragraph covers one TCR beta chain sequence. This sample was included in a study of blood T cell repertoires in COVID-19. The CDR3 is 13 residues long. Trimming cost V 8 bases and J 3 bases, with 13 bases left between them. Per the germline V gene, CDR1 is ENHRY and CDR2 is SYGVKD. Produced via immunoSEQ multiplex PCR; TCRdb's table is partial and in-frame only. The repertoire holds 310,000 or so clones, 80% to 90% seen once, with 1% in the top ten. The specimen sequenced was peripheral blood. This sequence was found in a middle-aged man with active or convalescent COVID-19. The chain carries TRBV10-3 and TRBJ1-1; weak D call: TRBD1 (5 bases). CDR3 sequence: CAIAGGEDTEAFF. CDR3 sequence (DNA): TGTGCCATCGCCGGGGGGGAAGACACTGAAGCTTTCTTT.